This paragraph reports one T cell receptor (beta chain). The antigen this receptor binds is unknown. The record has no base qualities; no much larger clone is one base away. The time point label, read with the paper, signifies: baseline before first vaccination. The treatment or condition label, read with the paper, signifies: meningococcal conjugate vaccine given as trial control. Vaccinee samples came from UK trials COV001 and COV002, including a single-blind randomized controlled phase 2/3 trial of AZD1222 (ChAdOx1 nCoV-19) in healthy adults. For TCRbeta chain sequencing, PBMC samples from trial participants were taken at day 0 and at day 28 after the second dose. The CDR3 regions of human TCRbeta chains were analyzed by immunosequencing. In the authors' own workflow: Repertoire TCRs were matched against a reference library of SARS-CoV-2-specific TCRs generated with the MIRA antigen-specificity platform. Breadth was defined as the fraction of unique TCRs that were SARS-CoV-2-associated. Depth was defined as the fraction of total T cells that were SARS-CoV-2-associated. Each spike-specific TCR was assigned to its reactive spike region and to a CD4 or CD8 class using the MIRA data. Log10-transformed breadth and depth values were compared by one-way ANOVA with Sidak's multiple comparisons tests. This is the immuneACCESS table as TCRdb keeps it, with only in-frame sequences that have V and J called. A part of the clones is gone; compared with another copy, unresolved V genes explain less than half, and the rest is unexplained. The D gene and trimming were derived from the DNA, and the V and J assignments and clone size from that table. For this sample there are about 160,000 clones; about 90% appear just once. In total, the top ten clones hold around 4.6% of the sample.

The source of the sample is a study of T cell responses to AZD1222 COVID-19 vaccine listed by TCRdb under 2021. Notes on the research overall: A total of about 230 trial participants underwent TCR sequencing, of whom approximately 210 received two doses of AZD1222 and some 25 received two doses of the MenACWY control vaccine. Trial participants were enrolled into age subgroups of 18-55, 56-69 and 70-plus years, which contained about 150, 28 and 57 TCR-sequenced participants, respectively. Overall study outcomes, separate from this receptor: In the small 56-69-year group, the increase in depth fell short of significance, most likely because of low power. Only five or six AZD1222 recipients were SARS-CoV-2 seropositive at baseline, limiting conclusions about previously exposed vaccinees. Because no day 14 peak-response samples were available, repertoires were characterized only after the peak T cell response. After two AZD1222 doses, spike-specific TCR breadth and depth were significantly higher than at day 0 and than in MenACWY recipients. Vaccine-associated CD4 TCRs spanned the whole spike protein, with dominant responses in regions 160-218 and 743-854. Participants were mostly white British and included more females than males, and it was suggested by the authors that clonal diversity may have been underestimated. Epitopes outside the regions mutated in the B.1.351 and B.1.1.7 variants were reportedly recognized by nearly half of the unique spike-specific TCRs.

The starting material was peripheral blood, obtained on day 0 of MenACWY control vaccination. This clonotype was obtained from an adult in good health.

The DNA is as follows: TGTGCCAGCTCACCAGGACCCCATCAGCCCCAGCATTTT. This codes for CASSPGPHQPQHF. The chain is assembled from TRBV18 and TRBJ1-5, with the D gene uncertain. From the germline V gene, CDR1 is KGHSH and CDR2 is LQKENI. V loses 2 bases, J loses 5 bases, and the germline ends lie 7 bases apart. Including cysteine and phenylalanine, the CDR3 has 13 amino acids. Of the read, only the CDR3 DNA is kept; its 39 bases are in frame from base 1.